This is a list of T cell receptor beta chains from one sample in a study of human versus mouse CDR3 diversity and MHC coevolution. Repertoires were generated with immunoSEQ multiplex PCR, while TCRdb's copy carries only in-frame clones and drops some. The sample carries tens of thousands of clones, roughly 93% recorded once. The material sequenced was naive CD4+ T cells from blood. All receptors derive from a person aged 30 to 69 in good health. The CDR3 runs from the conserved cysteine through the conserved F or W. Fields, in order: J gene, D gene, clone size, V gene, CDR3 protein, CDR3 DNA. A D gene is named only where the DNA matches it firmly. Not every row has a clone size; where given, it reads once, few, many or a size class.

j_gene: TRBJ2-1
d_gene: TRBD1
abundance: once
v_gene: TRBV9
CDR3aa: CASSPRTGLGNNEQFF
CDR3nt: TGTGCCAGCAGCCCGCGGACAGGCCTGGGGAACAATGAGCAGTTCTTC

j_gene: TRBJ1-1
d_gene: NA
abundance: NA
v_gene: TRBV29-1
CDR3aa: CSVAKGFGTEAFF
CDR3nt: TGCAGCGTAGCCAAGGGGTTCGGCACTGAAGCTTTCTTT

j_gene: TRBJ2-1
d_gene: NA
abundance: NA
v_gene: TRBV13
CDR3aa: CASSPAGYNEQFF
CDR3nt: TGTGCCAGCAGCCCGGCAGGCTACAATGAGCAGTTCTTC

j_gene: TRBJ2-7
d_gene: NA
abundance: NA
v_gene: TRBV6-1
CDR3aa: CAGEGGASYEQYF
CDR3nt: TGTGCTGGGGAGGGGGGCGCATCCTACGAGCAGTACTTC

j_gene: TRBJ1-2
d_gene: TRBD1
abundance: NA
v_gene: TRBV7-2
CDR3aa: CASSLQGQGAYNGYTF
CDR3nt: TGTGCCAGCAGCCTACAGGGACAGGGGGCGTACAATGGCTACACCTTC

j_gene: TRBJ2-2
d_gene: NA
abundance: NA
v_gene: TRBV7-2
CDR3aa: CASSLGGTGELFF
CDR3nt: TGTGCCAGCAGCTTAGGAGGCACCGGGGAGCTGTTTTTT

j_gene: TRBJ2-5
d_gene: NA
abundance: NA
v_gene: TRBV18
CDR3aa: CASSQGPQETQYF
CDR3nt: TGTGCCAGCTCACAGGGGCCTCAAGAGACCCAGTACTTC

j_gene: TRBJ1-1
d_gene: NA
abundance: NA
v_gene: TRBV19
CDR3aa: CASSIKAGSEAFF
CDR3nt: TGTGCCAGTAGTATTAAGGCAGGCTCTGAAGCTTTCTTT

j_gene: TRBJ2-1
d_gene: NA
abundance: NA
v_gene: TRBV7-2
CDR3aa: CASSGRGDSSNEQFF
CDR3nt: TGTGCCAGCAGCGGGAGGGGGGACTCTTCCAATGAGCAGTTCTTC

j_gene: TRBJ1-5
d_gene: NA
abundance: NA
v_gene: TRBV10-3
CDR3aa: CAISRDGSNQPQHF
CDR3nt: TGTGCCATCAGTAGAGACGGGAGCAATCAGCCCCAGCATTTT

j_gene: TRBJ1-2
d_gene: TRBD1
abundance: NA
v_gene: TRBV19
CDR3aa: CASSTGQPASSYGYTF
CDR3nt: TGTGCCAGTAGTACGGGACAGCCGGCCTCTTCCTATGGCTACACCTTC

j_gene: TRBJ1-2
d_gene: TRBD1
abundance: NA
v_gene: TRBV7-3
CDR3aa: CASSLNGRGQGYTF
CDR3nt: TGTGCCAGCAGCTTAAACGGCAGGGGGCAAGGCTACACCTTC

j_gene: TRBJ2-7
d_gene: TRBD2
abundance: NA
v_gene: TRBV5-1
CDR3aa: CASSVSPGGSYEQYF
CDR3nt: TGCGCCAGCAGCGTGTCCCCGGGAGGGTCCTACGAGCAGTACTTC

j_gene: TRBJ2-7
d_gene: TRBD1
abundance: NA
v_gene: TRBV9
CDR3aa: CASSPNGDRGSEQYF
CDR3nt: TGTGCCAGCAGCCCTAATGGGGACAGGGGTAGTGAGCAGTACTTC

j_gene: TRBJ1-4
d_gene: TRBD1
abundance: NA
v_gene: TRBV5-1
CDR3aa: CASSLGQGWEKLFF
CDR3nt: TGCGCCAGCAGCCTCGGACAGGGTTGGGAAAAACTGTTTTTT

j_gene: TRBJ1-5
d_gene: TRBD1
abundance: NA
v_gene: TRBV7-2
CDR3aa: CASRGQSNQPQHF
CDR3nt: TGTGCCAGCAGGGGACAGTCCAATCAGCCCCAGCATTTT

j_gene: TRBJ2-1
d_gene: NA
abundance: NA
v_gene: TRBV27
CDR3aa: CASSPGVTEQFF
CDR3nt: TGTGCCAGCAGCCCCGGGGTAACTGAGCAGTTCTTC

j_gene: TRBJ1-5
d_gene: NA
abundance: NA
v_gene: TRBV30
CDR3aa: CAWGPGFLGQPQHF
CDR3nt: TGTGCCTGGGGCCCCGGGTTCTTAGGCCAGCCCCAGCATTTT

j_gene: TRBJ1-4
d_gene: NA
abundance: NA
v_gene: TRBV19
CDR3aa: CASSVNTGTQEKLFF
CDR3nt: TGTGCCAGTAGTGTCAATACAGGCACGCAGGAAAAACTGTTTTTT